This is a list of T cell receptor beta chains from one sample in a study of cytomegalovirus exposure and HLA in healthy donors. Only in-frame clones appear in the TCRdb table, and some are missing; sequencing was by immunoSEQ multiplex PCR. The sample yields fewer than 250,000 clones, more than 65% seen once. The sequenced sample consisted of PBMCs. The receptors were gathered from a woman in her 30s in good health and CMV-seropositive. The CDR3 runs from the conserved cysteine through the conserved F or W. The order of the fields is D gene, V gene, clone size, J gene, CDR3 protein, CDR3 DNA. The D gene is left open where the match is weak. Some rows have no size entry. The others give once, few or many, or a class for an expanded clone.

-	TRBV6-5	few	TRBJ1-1	CASSQTRGGNTEAFF	TGTGCCAGCAGCCAGACTCGAGGGGGGAACACTGAAGCTTTCTTT
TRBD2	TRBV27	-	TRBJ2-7	CASSRSGRAGESSYEQYF	TGTGCCAGCAGTCGGAGTGGAAGAGCGGGAGAGTCCTCCTACGAGCAGTACTTC
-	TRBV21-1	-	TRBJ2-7	CASSNEKALGTGAFEQYF	TGTGCCAGCAGCAATGAGAAAGCGTTAGGGACAGGGGCGTTCGAGCAGTACTTC
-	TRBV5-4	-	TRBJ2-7	CASSLEAVPYEQYF	TGTGCCAGCAGCTTGGAAGCTGTACCTTACGAGCAGTACTTC
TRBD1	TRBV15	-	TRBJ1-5	CATSTGTGGNQPQHF	TGTGCCACCAGCACCGGGACAGGGGGCAATCAGCCCCAGCATTTT
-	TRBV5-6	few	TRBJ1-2	CASSLGGLNYGYTF	TGTGCCAGCAGCTTGGGAGGGCTTAACTATGGCTACACCTTC
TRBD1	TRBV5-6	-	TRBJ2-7	CASSLSWGQGAREQYF	TGTGCCAGCAGCTTGAGTTGGGGACAGGGGGCTAGAGAGCAGTACTTC
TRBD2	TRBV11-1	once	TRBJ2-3	CASSLATSGRRLDTQYF	TGTGCCAGCAGCTTAGCGACTAGCGGGAGGAGATTGGATACGCAGTATTTT
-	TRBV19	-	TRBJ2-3	CASSRRQGYADTQYF	TGTGCCAGTAGTAGGCGCCAGGGCTATGCAGATACGCAGTATTTT
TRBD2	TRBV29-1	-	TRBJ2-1	CSVQRGAYNEQFF	TGCAGCGTTCAGCGGGGCGCCTACAATGAGCAGTTCTTC
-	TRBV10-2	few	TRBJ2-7	CASSEVYEQYF	TGCGCCAGCAGTGAGGTCTACGAGCAGTACTTC
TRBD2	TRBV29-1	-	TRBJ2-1	CSGTSGIGGEQFF	TGCAGCGGGACTAGCGGGATAGGGGGTGAGCAGTTCTTC
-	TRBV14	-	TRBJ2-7	CASSQVRGYEQYF	TGTGCCAGCAGCCAAGTTCGAGGCTACGAGCAGTACTTC
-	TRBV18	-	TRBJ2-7	CASSPQGTTLPLEQYF	TGTGCCAGCTCACCACAAGGGACAACTCTCCCCCTCGAGCAGTACTTC
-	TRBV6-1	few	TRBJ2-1	CASGGRVPYTYNEQFF	TGTGCCAGCGGTGGCAGGGTCCCATATACGTACAATGAGCAGTTCTTC
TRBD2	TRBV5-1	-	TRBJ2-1	CASSSAETSGRGYNEQFF	TGCGCCAGCAGCTCAGCGGAGACTAGCGGGAGGGGGTACAATGAGCAGTTCTTC
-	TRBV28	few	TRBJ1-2	CASRGGGALIGYTF	TGTGCCAGCAGGGGCGGGGGCGCTCTAATTGGCTACACCTTC
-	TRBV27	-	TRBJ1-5	CASSRIGSNQPQHF	TGTGCCAGTTCCCGGATCGGGAGCAATCAGCCCCAGCATTTT
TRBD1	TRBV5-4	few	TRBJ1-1	CAAGTAVNTEAFF	TGTGCCGCCGGGACAGCGGTAAACACTGAAGCTTTCTTT
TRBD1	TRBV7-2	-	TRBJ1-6	CASSLDRGNSPLHF	TGTGCCAGCAGCTTAGACAGGGGTAATTCACCCCTCCACTTT
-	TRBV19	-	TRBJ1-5	CASSRGVQQPQHF	TGTGCCAGTAGTAGGGGGGTTCAACAGCCCCAGCATTTT
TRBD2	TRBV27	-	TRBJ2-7	CASSSRLAGLEQYF	TGTGCCAGCAGTTCTCGACTAGCGGGACTCGAGCAGTACTTC